The 4 T cell receptor beta chains presented below share a single source sample, sequenced in a study of prognosis after radiotherapy for stage I lung cancer. By two-round multiplex PCR, the TCR beta CDR3 was amplified from genomic DNA. The first PCR round targeted every TRBV and TRBJ gene with specific primers. MiXCR, run by TCRdb on the multiplex PCR reads, gives a single entry per CDR3 protein. The data contain about 47,000 distinct CDR3 sequences, 30% to 40% of them singletons. The source was PBMCs, collected before or after stereotactic body radiation therapy (not recorded which). The origin of the receptors is a donor of 50 years or more with non-small cell lung cancer.

This clonotype was detected many times. J is TRBJ2-3 and V is TRBV15; 7 bases agree with TRBD2. The V and J ends lost 0 bases and 1 base, in that order; junction bases with no gene match: 7. The CDR3 is 17 residues long. Germline V gene data show CDR1 as LNHNV and CDR2 as YYDKDF (reference sequence). The CDR3 is CATSRDVASGGTDTQYF. The CDR3 nucleotides are TGTGCCACCAGCAGAGATGTAGCTAGCGGAGGCACAGATACGCAGTATTTT.

This clonotype has a count of ten or more. The rearrangement uses TRBV29-1 and TRBJ1-4; D not resolved. CDR1 is SQVTM and CDR2 is ANQGSEA in the germline V gene. This CDR3 comprises 12 residues. V shed 6 bases and J shed 5 bases, with 10 bases lying between them. The CDR3 is CSVGGRNEKLFF. Written as DNA, the CDR3 is TGCAGCGTGGGCGGAAGAAATGAAAAACTGTTTTTT.

This clonotype is categorized as medium-sized. The chain joins TRBV30 to TRBJ2-7; D gene ambiguous. The CDR3 contains 11 residues. The V end lost 1 base, the J end lost 3 bases, and 4 bases lay between the germline ends. Germline V lookup: CDR1 GTSNPN, CDR2 SVGIG (reference sequence). The CDR3 reads CAWSGGYEQYF. The CDR3 DNA sequence: TGTGCCTGGAGTGGGGGCTACGAGCAGTACTTC.

This clonotype was counted ten times or more. The rearrangement links TRBV7-8 to TRBJ1-1; D gene unclear. V lost 5 bases and J 1 base, leaving 8 bases between the germline ends. The CDR3 has 13 amino acids. Germline CDR1 and CDR2: SGHVS and FQNEAQ. The CDR3 here is CASSRRRNTEAFF. DNA for the CDR3: TGTGCCAGCAGCCGAAGAAGGAACACTGAAGCTTTCTTT.